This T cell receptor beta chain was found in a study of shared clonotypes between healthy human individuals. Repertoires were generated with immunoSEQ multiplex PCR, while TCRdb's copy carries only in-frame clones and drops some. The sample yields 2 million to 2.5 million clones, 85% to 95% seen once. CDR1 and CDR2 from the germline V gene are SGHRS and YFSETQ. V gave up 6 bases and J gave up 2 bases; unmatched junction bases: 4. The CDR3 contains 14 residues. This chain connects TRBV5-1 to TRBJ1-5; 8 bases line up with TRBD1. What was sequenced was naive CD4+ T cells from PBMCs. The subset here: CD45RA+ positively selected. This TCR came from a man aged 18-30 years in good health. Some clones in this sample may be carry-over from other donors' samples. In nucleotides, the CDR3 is TGCGCCAGCAAGACAGGGGAGGGCAATCAGCCCCAGCATTTT. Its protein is CASKTGEGNQPQHF.